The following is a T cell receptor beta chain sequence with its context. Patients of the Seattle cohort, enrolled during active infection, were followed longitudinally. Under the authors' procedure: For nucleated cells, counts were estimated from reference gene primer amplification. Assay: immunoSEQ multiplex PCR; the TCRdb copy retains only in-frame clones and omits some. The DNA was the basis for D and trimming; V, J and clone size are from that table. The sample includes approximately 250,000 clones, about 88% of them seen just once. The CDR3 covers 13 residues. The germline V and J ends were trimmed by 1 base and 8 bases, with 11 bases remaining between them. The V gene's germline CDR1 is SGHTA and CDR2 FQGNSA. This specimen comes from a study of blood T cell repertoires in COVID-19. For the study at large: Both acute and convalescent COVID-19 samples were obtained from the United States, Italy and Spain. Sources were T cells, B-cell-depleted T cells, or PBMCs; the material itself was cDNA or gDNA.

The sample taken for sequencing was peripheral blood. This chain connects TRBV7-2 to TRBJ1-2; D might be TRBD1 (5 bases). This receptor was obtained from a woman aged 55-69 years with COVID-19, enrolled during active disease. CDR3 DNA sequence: TGTGCCAGCAGCTTAGATTCAGGGCCCGGCTACACCTTC. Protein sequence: CASSLDSGPGYTF.